This T cell receptor beta chain was sequenced in a study of vaccination effects on CD4 cells after COVID-19. This clone was seen a handful of times. The antigen remains undetermined. The ends were cut back, 4 bases at V and 7 bases at J, with 16 bases in the middle. CDR3 size: 15 residues. CDR1 is MNHEY, CDR2 SVGAGI, per germline. The assay was immunoSEQ multiplex PCR, and TCRdb's table has in-frame clones only and misses some. The sample includes 70,000 to 95,000 clones, over 75% seen only once; the top ten take more than 0.85%. Before sequencing, viral peptide pools were used by the ViraFEST assay to expand antigen-specific CD4+ T cells. The authors isolated CD4+ T cells after nine to eleven days of culture. Participants each got two BNT162b2 or mRNA-1273 vaccine doses.

The TCR originated in a human donor who received a COVID-19 vaccine. This sequence joins TRBV6-5 and TRBJ2-2; D possibly matches TRBD1 or TRBD2 (5 bases each). The source was CD4+ T cells from PBMCs cultured with HCoV-OC43 spike peptides, collected after COVID-19 vaccination. Specified subset: HCoV-OC43 spike overlapping peptide pool stimulation. The CDR3 nucleotides are TGTGCCAGCAGTTCGCCCGGGACCCGAGGCGGGGAGCTGTTTTTT. Amino acid sequence: CASSSPGTRGGELFF.